A single T cell receptor (beta chain) is shown here with its context. Germline lookup yields CDR1 KGHSH and CDR2 LQKENI. J was trimmed by 5 bases and V by 3 bases; bases with no gene match: 5. This CDR3 contains 15 residues. Researchers used 5'RACE with constant-segment primers to make TCR alpha and TCR beta cDNA libraries that carry sample barcodes and UMIs. Using its own MiXCR run on the 5' RACE reads, TCRdb lists one record per CDR3 protein. The table has about 450,000 distinct CDR3 sequences, more than 20% seen once. This specimen belongs to a study of T-cell memory formation after mild COVID-19. The sample was PBMCs or a T cell subset sorted from them (not recorded which). The chain recombines TRBV18 with TRBJ2-5, with 11 bases matching TRBD1. The sequence was obtained from an adult woman who had mild COVID-19 (a few samples of this study predate the infection). Cell type and time point are not known. In nucleotides, the CDR3 is TGTGCCAGCTCACCTCCGGACAGGGGGCAGGAGACCCAGTACTTC. Its translation is CASSPPDRGQETQYF. Using reference TRBV18 and TRBJ2-5 for the parts outside the CDR3, the full variable domain is NAGVMQNPRHLVRRRGQEARLRCSPMKGHSHVYWYRQLPEEGLKFMVYLQKENIIDESGMPKERFSAEFPKEGPSILRIQQVVRGDSAAYFCASSPPDRGQETQYFGPGTRLLVL.